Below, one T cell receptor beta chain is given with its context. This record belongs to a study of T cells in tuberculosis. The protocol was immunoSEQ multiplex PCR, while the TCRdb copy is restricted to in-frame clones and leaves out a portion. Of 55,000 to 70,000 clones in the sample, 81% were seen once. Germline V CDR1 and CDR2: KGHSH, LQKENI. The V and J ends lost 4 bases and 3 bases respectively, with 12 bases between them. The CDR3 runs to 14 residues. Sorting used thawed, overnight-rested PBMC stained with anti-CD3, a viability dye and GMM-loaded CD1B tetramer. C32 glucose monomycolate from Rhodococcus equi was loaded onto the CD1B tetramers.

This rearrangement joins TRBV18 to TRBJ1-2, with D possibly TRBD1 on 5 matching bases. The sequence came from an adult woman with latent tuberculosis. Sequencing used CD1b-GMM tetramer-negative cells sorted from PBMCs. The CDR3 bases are TGTGCCAGCTCACGGAGGGACGGCCACTATGGCTACACCTTC. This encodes CASSRRDGHYGYTF. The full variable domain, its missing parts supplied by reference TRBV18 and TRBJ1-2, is NAGVMQNPRHLVRRRGQEARLRCSPMKGHSHVYWYRQLPEEGLKFMVYLQKENIIDESGMPKERFSAEFPKEGPSILRIQQVVRGDSAAYFCASSRRDGHYGYTFGSGTRLTVV.